The 23 T cell receptor beta chains presented below share a single source sample, sequenced in a study of spatial heterogeneity in lung cancer. As for time point: blood at routine non-recurrence follow-up after resection. TCRdb independently ran MiXCR on the 5' RACE reads; one entry per CDR3 protein. The sample carries 40,000 to 45,000 distinct CDR3 sequences, about 23% recorded once. The specimen comprised PBMCs, sampled at follow-up. These receptors were obtained from a female donor with early-stage non-small cell lung cancer.

This clonotype was counted between two and nine times. The chain joins TRBV20-1 to TRBJ2-3; no firm D call. The CDR3 length is 16 residues. CDR1 and CDR2 from the germline V gene are DFQATT and SNEGSKA (reference sequence). V dropped 2 bases and J dropped 2 bases, with 17 bases sitting between them. CDR3 amino acids: CSARSEIITATDTQYF. In nucleotides, the CDR3 is TGCAGTGCTAGATCGGAGATTATTACGGCCACAGATACGCAGTATTTT.

The chain is built from TRBV12-5 and TRBJ2-7; the match to TRBD2 covers 15 bases. CDR1 and CDR2 from the germline V gene are LGHNT and FRNRAP. J lost 0 bases, V lost 3 bases, and 6 bases had no gene match. The CDR3 is 18 amino acids. The CDR3 coding sequence is TGTGCTAGTGGTTTTGGGACTAGCGGGAGGTTAACCTCCTACGAGCAGTACTTC. Encoded protein: CASGFGTSGRLTSYEQYF.

CDR3 in DNA: TGTGCCAGCAGTTTATCGAAATACCACGAGCAGTACGTC. It translates to CASSLSKYHEQYV. The rearrangement links TRBV27 to TRBJ2-7; no clear D. V gave up 0 bases and J gave up 5 bases, with 8 bases separating them. CDR1 is MNHEY, CDR2 SMNVEV, per germline (reference sequence). CDR3 length equals 13 residues.

The CDR3 region is CASSLKGLAGETQYF. In DNA, the CDR3 is TGTGCCAGCAGCTTAAAAGGACTAGCGGGAGAGACCCAGTACTTC. The chain combines TRBV7-3 with TRBJ2-5, with 11 positions matching TRBD2. Per the germline V gene, CDR1 is SGHTA and CDR2 is FQGTGA. Trimming cost V 1 base and J 4 bases; bases outside gene matches: 2. This CDR3 spans 15 amino acids. The variable domain in full, with the rest retrieved from reference TRBV7-3 and TRBJ2-5, is GAGVSQTPSNKVTEKGKYVELRCDPISGHTALYWYRQSLGQGPEFLIYFQGTGAADDSGLPNDRFFAVRPEGSVSTLKIQRTERGDSAVYLCASSLKGLAGETQYFGPGTRLLVL.

This clonotype was detected ten times or more. V and J are TRBV7-2 and TRBJ1-1; D not certain. Trimming cost V 3 bases and J 4 bases, with 9 bases left between them. The CDR3 extends over 13 amino acids. CDR1 is SGHTA, CDR2 FQGNSA, per germline. Written as DNA, the CDR3 is TGTGCCAGCAGCTTCGACGGATTCACTGAAGCTTTCTTT. It is translated as CASSFDGFTEAFF.

Ten or more counts support this clonotype. This rearrangement joins TRBV20-1 to TRBJ1-1; a weak D match, TRBD1 (5 bases). V lost 1 base and J 9 bases, leaving 18 bases between the germline ends. The CDR3 is made up of 14 amino acids. Germline-derived CDR1 and CDR2 are DFQATT and SNEGSKA (reference sequence). Written as DNA, the CDR3 is TGCAGTGCTAGAGCTACATCGGGGGGGAGGAAAGCTTTCTTT. As protein: CSARATSGGRKAFF.

Points on this clonotype: Possible read error: a much larger clone is one base away. The J gene is TRBJ1-5, the V gene TRBV7-9, with TRBD1 matching 8 bases. The CDR3 extends over 15 amino acids. The germline CDR1 and CDR2 sequences are SEHNR and FQNEAQ (reference sequence). This CDR3 reads CTSSSGTGINQPQHF. DNA for the CDR3: TGTACCAGCAGTTCCGGGACAGGAATTAATCAGCCCCAGCATTTT.

The V call is TRBV12-3 or TRBV12-4, the J call TRBJ2-7; TRBD2 matches 7 bases. The CDR3 contains 14 residues. Germline trimming cut 6 bases from V and 2 bases from J; bases unmatched to any gene: 7. The CDR3 DNA reads TGTGCCAGCAGCCCCGGGGGGATTCCCTACGAGCAGTACTTC. Translating it yields CASSPGGIPYEQYF.

The V and J genes are TRBV5-1 and TRBJ1-1; D remains unclear. Germline loops: CDR1 SGHRS, CDR2 YFSETQ. This CDR3 is built from 15 residues. Trimming stripped 2 bases from V and 7 bases from J, with 18 bases between. The CDR3 protein is CASSLQNLGSNEAFF. In nucleotides, the CDR3 is TGCGCCAGCAGCTTACAGAACCTGGGGTCGAATGAAGCTTTCTTT.

V is TRBV20-1 and J is TRBJ2-6; 7 positions agree with TRBD1. After removal of 2 bases from V and 0 bases from J, the junction contained 10 bases not matched to a gene. CDR1 is DFQATT, CDR2 SNEGSKA, per germline (reference sequence). The CDR3 contains 18 residues. The CDR3 region is CSARRGQTAFSGANVLTF. Written as DNA, the CDR3 is TGCAGTGCTAGAAGGGGACAGACGGCGTTCTCTGGGGCCAACGTCCTGACTTTC.

This clonotype occurred a few times. The chain carries TRBV27 and TRBJ1-1, with D unresolved. Germline values: CDR1 MNHEY, CDR2 SMNVEV (reference sequence). This CDR3 has 14 residues. Trimming took off 1 base at V and 6 bases at J, with 12 bases between the two ends. CDR3 DNA: TGTGCCAGCAGTTTATTTCCTGGGGAGTCTGAAGCTTTCTTT. Translation: CASSLFPGESEAFF.

The chain joins TRBV7-3 to TRBJ2-4, with D tentatively TRBD2 (5 bases). The germline V gene has CDR1 SGHTA and CDR2 FQGTGA. CDR3 length: 15 amino acids. Trimming removed 1 base at V and 7 bases at J, with 14 bases between. CDR3 nucleotide sequence: TGTGCCAGCAGCTTAAACCCCGGGGAAAGTAACATTCAGTACTTC. Amino acid sequence: CASSLNPGESNIQYF.

This chain connects TRBV10-1 to TRBJ2-7; TRBD2 agrees at 12 bases. The CDR3 sequence is 15 residues long. Per germline, CDR1 WNHNN and CDR2 SYGVQD (reference sequence). J lost 5 bases, V lost 5 bases, and 7 bases had no gene match. In DNA form, the CDR3 reads TGCGCCAGCAGTCAACTAGCGGGAGGTCGGCACGAGCAGTACTTC. Translating it yields CASSQLAGGRHEQYF.

This clonotype occurred a few times. V usage is TRBV11-2 and J usage is TRBJ2-1; D remains ambiguous. The CDR3 runs to 16 residues. Germline lookup yields CDR1 SGHAT and CDR2 FQNNGV. The ends were cut back, 5 bases at V and 9 bases at J, with 23 bases in the middle. This CDR3 is CASSPRAANAIGEQFF. For the CDR3, the DNA is TGTGCCAGCAGCCCCCGGGCAGCGAACGCGATAGGTGAGCAGTTCTTC.

This clonotype was picked up many times. This chain uses TRBV7-9 with TRBJ1-1; 7 bases are shared with TRBD1. Germline-derived CDR1 and CDR2 are SEHNR and FQNEAQ (reference sequence). Losses at the gene ends were 4 bases for V and 4 bases for J; bases not matched to a gene: 6. The CDR3 contains 14 residues. The CDR3 sequence: CASSSGDSGTEAFF. DNA of the CDR3: TGTGCCAGCAGCTCAGGGGACAGCGGCACTGAAGCTTTCTTT.

This clonotype has at least ten counts. CDR3 nucleotide sequence: TGTGCCATCAGTGACCGACAGGGACATACGCAGTATTTT. It is translated as CAISDRQGHTQYF. The J gene is TRBJ2-3, the V gene TRBV10-3; 7 nucleotides agree with TRBD1. Germline V gives CDR1 ENHRY, CDR2 SYGVKD. V gave up 3 bases and J gave up 7 bases; unmatched junction bases: 4. The CDR3 contains 13 residues.

In the case of this clonotype: Given a much more abundant clone one base away, this may be a read error. The chain joins TRBV14 to TRBJ1-1; D gene uncertain. Germline loops: CDR1 SGHDN, CDR2 FVKESK. V was pared by 4 bases and J by 7 bases, with 13 bases between. The CDR3 extends over 13 amino acids. In DNA form, the CDR3 reads TGTGCCAGCAGCCCTCGCCAAGACGGTGAAGCTTTCTTT. Protein: CASSPRQDGEAFF.

This clonotype was counted between two and nine times. The J gene is TRBJ2-3, the V gene TRBV5-1; D ambiguous. The CDR3 totals 15 residues. Germline loops: CDR1 SGHRS, CDR2 YFSETQ. With 4 bases removed from V and 0 bases from J, the gap between germline ends came to 12 bases. The CDR3: CASSQAGDSTDTQYF. CDR3 coding DNA: TGCGCCAGCAGCCAGGCTGGGGATAGCACAGATACGCAGTATTTT.

The sample holds a few counts of this clonotype. The V call is TRBV7-4, the J call TRBJ2-7; possible D gene TRBD2, 7 bases. There are 14 residues in the CDR3. V lost 2 bases, J lost 6 bases, and 14 bases lay in between. The germline V gene encodes CDR1 SGHVT and CDR2 SQSDAQ. The CDR3 region has the DNA TGTGCCAGCAGCTTACCGGGGGGCCAATGCGAGCAGTACGTC. Translation: CASSLPGGQCEQYV.

This clonotype was counted ten times or more. V and J are TRBV6-6 and TRBJ1-4, with 7 bases fitting TRBD1. Germline assignment: CDR1 MNHNY and CDR2 SVGAGI (reference sequence). The CDR3 is made up of 18 amino acids. The junction had 11 bases not matched to a gene; V was cut back by 0 bases and J by 4 bases. CDR3 coding DNA: TGTGCCAGCAGTTACTCGAGTCGACAGGGCGGGCGTAATGAAAAACTGTTTTTT. Its protein is CASSYSSRQGGRNEKLFF.

This clonotype appeared a few times. The chain is built from TRBV7-8 and TRBJ2-5, with D maybe TRBD2 (6 bases). The CDR3 has 13 amino acids. Deletions cut 10 bases from V and 7 bases from J, with 19 bases between. From germline, CDR1 is SGHVS and CDR2 FQNEAQ. This CDR3 reads CANGRGPLGTQYF. For the CDR3, the DNA is TGTGCCAACGGGCGGGGACCCCTCGGGACCCAGTACTTC.

This clonotype was observed a few times. This chain uses TRBV3-1 with TRBJ1-5; D not resolved. Germline-derived CDR1 and CDR2 are LGHDT and YNNKEL (reference sequence). The CDR3 spans 14 residues. Trimming pared 0 bases from V and 6 bases from J, leaving 9 bases between. CDR3 bases: TGTGCCAGCAGCCAAGATCTCGGGATTCAGCCCCAGCATTTT. Amino acids: CASSQDLGIQPQHF.

This chain joins TRBV20-1 and TRBJ2-1; D not resolved. The CDR3 is made up of 12 amino acids. Per germline, CDR1 DFQATT and CDR2 SNEGSKA (reference sequence). V gave up 4 bases and J gave up 8 bases, with 12 bases separating them. The CDR3 reads CSAIGVADEQFF. CDR3 nucleotides: TGCAGTGCTATAGGAGTTGCCGATGAGCAGTTCTTC.